The entry that follows covers one TCR beta chain sequence. These data are taken from a study of blood T cell repertoires in COVID-19. Study overall: PBMCs, B-cell-depleted T cells, or T cells were the source of the cDNA or gDNA that made up the material.

Authors' processing steps: Estimates of nucleated cell counts were drawn from the amplification of reference gene primers. TCRdb keeps only in-frame clones here, not all; method: immunoSEQ multiplex PCR. D and trimming come from the DNA, and the V and J calls and clone size come from that table. The repertoire has 280,000 or so clones, approximately 85% of them found once; the top ten carry less than 2.5%. The sample consisted of PBMCs or T cells enriched from blood (not recorded which). This clonotype was sampled from a man under 40 who had recovered from COVID-19.

CDR3 sequence: CASSLAEATEVSPLHF. In DNA, the CDR3 is TGTGCCAGCAGCTTAGCTGAGGCGACAGAGGTCTCACCCCTCCACTTT. V usage is TRBV7-2 and J usage is TRBJ1-6; perhaps TRBD1 as D (5 bases). This CDR3 comprises 16 residues. The ends were cut back, 0 bases at V and 10 bases at J, with 16 bases in the middle. The germline gives CDR1 SGHTA, CDR2 FQGNSA.